The 11 T cell receptor beta chains below were found in one sample sequenced in a study of control samples from healthy donors and cancer patients. TCRdb's table, derived via immunoSEQ multiplex PCR, lists solely in-frame clones and lacks some. The sample holds about 200,000 clones, about nine tenths seen once. Sequenced sample: blood. Every receptor here comes from a man aged 30 to 45 in good health.

The rearrangement links TRBV7-9 to TRBJ2-6; D possibly uses TRBD1 or TRBD2 (6 bases each). The germline CDR1 and CDR2 sequences are SEHNR and FQNEAQ (reference sequence). The CDR3 extends over 16 amino acids. Trimming removed 2 bases from V and 4 bases from J, with 12 bases in between. This CDR3 reads CASSLPGGLGANVLTF. The CDR3, as DNA: TGTGCCAGCAGCTTACCTGGGGGGCTCGGGGCCAACGTCCTGACTTTC.

V gene TRBV2 combines with J gene TRBJ1-2; D remains unclear. CDR1 is SNHLY and CDR2 is FYNNEI in the germline V gene. This CDR3 is built from 13 residues. The V end lost 7 bases, the J end lost 5 bases, and 14 bases lay between the germline ends. In DNA, the CDR3 is TGTGCCAGCATCCGGGAAAAGGTGTATGGCTACACCTTC. Protein sequence: CASIREKVYGYTF.

The chain is built from TRBV15 and TRBJ1-1; weak D call: TRBD1 (5 bases). CDR1 is LNHNV and CDR2 is YYDKDF in the germline V gene (reference sequence). The CDR3 is made up of 14 amino acids. V shed 5 bases and J shed 1 base, with 11 bases lying between them. The CDR3 loop reads CATSGGLSNTEAFF. Here the CDR3 DNA reads TGTGCCACCAGCGGGGGACTATCGAACACTGAAGCTTTCTTT.

In its sample, this clone was seen a few times. CDR3 region: CASKVRRYEQYF. DNA of the CDR3: TGTGCCAGCAAAGTTCGCAGATACGAGCAGTACTTC. The gene calls are TRBV2 and TRBJ2-7, with D uncertain. The CDR3 loop spans 12 amino acids. Trimming stripped 7 bases from V and 4 bases from J, with 11 bases between. CDR1 and CDR2 from the germline V gene are SNHLY and FYNNEI.

This clone appeared once. The chain combines TRBV9 with TRBJ2-7, with 10 bases aligning to TRBD1. CDR1 and CDR2 (germline): SGDLS, YYNGEE. J gave up 3 bases and V 4 bases, and 4 bases lay outside the gene matches. The CDR3 has 14 residues. DNA for the CDR3: TGTGCCAGCAGCCCGTGGACAGGGGGCTACGAGCAGTACTTC. Translation gives CASSPWTGGYEQYF. Variable domain in full (rest from reference TRBV9 and TRBJ2-7): DSGVTQTPKHLITATGQRVTLRCSPRSGDLSVYWYQQSLDQGLQFLIQYYNGEERAKGNILERFSAQQFPDLHSELNLSSLELGDSALYFCASSPWTGGYEQYFGPGTRLTVT.

This chain uses TRBV12-3 or TRBV12-4 with TRBJ2-7; the D is unclear. This CDR3 region has 13 residues. The V end lost 2 bases, the J end lost 3 bases, and 8 bases lay between the germline ends. DNA for the CDR3: TGTGCCAGCAGTTTAAATTGGGGCTACGAGCAGTACTTC. This translates into CASSLNWGYEQYF.

The chain links TRBV7-2 to TRBJ2-1; a possible D gene is TRBD1 (6 bases). CDR1 and CDR2 (germline): SGHTA, FQGNSA. The CDR3 runs 17 residues. Trimming left V 3 bases short and J 6 bases short, with 21 bases between. The CDR3 region has the DNA TGTGCCAGCAGCTTTACGAGGGACACAGGAACCCCCAATGAGCAGTTCTTC. Translated, it gives CASSFTRDTGTPNEQFF.

CDR3 residues: CATRRGGPYNEQFF. In DNA form, the CDR3 reads TGTGCCACTCGGCGGGGGGGGCCCTACAATGAGCAGTTCTTC. The chain combines TRBV27 with TRBJ2-1; 9 nucleotides line up with TRBD2. Germline CDR1 reads MNHEY; CDR2 reads SMNVEV (reference sequence). Trimming cost V 10 bases and J 2 bases; bases outside gene matches: 6. The CDR3 consists of 14 residues.

This clone was detected only a few times. The chain employs TRBV6-5 and TRBJ1-2, with 9 bases that match TRBD1. Germline CDR1 and CDR2: MNHEY and SVGAGI. The CDR3 extends over 14 amino acids. The V and J ends lost 7 bases and 4 bases, in that order; junction bases with no gene match: 7. CDR3 protein: CASNRQGGSYGYTF. The CDR3, as DNA: TGTGCCAGCAACCGACAGGGGGGTTCCTATGGCTACACCTTC.

The chain uses TRBV24-1 and TRBJ2-2; D remains ambiguous. Trimming cost V 5 bases and J 6 bases, with 9 bases left between them. Germline V CDR1 and CDR2: KGHDR, SFDVKD. The CDR3 has 13 residues. CDR3 loop: CATSGDFAGELFF. The DNA for the CDR3 is TGTGCCACCAGTGGGGATTTTGCCGGGGAGCTGTTTTTT.

The chain has TRBV5-1 and TRBJ2-7, with a possible D match to TRBD1 (6 bases). The CDR3 is made up of 14 amino acids. The V gene lost 4 bases and the J gene lost 2 bases, with 13 bases spanning the gap. Germline V gene lookup returns CDR1 SGHRS and CDR2 YFSETQ. The CDR3 DNA reads as TGCGCCAGCAGCACTACACAGGGACCCTACGAGCAGTACTTC. Amino acids: CASSTTQGPYEQYF.